The 9 T cell receptor beta chains in this list originate from one sample, sequenced in a study of T-cell reconstitution after alpha-beta-depleted transplantation in children. During its preparation, the TCRbeta library received unique molecular identifiers. TCRdb reprocessed the PCR reads with MiXCR, giving one entry per CDR3 protein. This sample carries around 480,000 distinct CDR3 sequences, less than 35% of them seen once, and the ten largest clones take 2% to 3%. Material: PBMCs from the stem cell graft donor, obtained from the stem cell graft. The receptors here all came from a human donor who donated a stem cell graft to a child with aplastic anemia.

The chain combines TRBV7-2 with TRBJ1-1; D may be TRBD1 (5 bases). Looked up from germline, CDR1 is SGHTA and CDR2 is FQGNSA. CDR3 length: 15 residues. Trimming cost V 3 bases and J 6 bases, with 17 bases left between them. In nucleotides, the CDR3 is TGTGCCAGCAGCTTCGGCCGGGCAGGGATTCCTGAAGCTTTCTTT. Residues: CASSFGRAGIPEAFF.

The chain links TRBV7-9 to TRBJ2-3, with 8 bases aligning to TRBD2. Per the germline V gene, CDR1 is SEHNR and CDR2 is FQNEAQ (reference sequence). V dropped 8 bases and J dropped 2; count of bases not matched to a gene: 9. CDR3 length: 15 amino acids. The CDR3, as DNA: TGTGCCAGCTTACGTTGGCGGGAGGACACAGATACGCAGTATTTT. Translating gives CASLRWREDTDTQYF.

V usage is TRBV5-4 and J usage is TRBJ2-7, with TRBD2 matching over 14 bases. J gave up 9 bases and V 3 bases, and 8 bases lay outside the gene matches. Germline CDR1 is SGHNT and CDR2 is YYREEE (reference sequence). The CDR3 sequence is 15 residues long. CDR3 amino acids: CASSSGLAGGGGQYV. CDR3 sequence (DNA): TGTGCCAGCAGCTCCGGACTAGCGGGAGGCGGCGGGCAGTACGTC.

This clonotype has more than one count but fewer than ten. The chain joins TRBV20-1 to TRBJ2-5, with D possibly called TRBD1 or TRBD2 (5 bases each). The V end was cut by 6 bases, the J end by 3 bases, with 11 bases between. This CDR3 comprises 12 residues. Germline V gene data show CDR1 as DFQATT and CDR2 as SNEGSKA (reference sequence). The CDR3 sequence: CSATGTEETQYF. The CDR3 nucleotides are TGCAGTGCGACCGGGACGGAAGAGACCCAGTACTTC.

The chain combines TRBV7-2 with TRBJ1-4; tentatively, D is TRBD1 (6 bases). This CDR3 spans 14 amino acids. CDR1 is SGHTA and CDR2 is FQGNSA in the germline V gene. Trimming left V 2 bases short and J 5 bases short, with 9 bases between. Here the CDR3 DNA reads TGTGCCAGCAGCTTACAGGGGTGGAATGAAAAACTGTTTTTT. Its protein product is CASSLQGWNEKLFF.

The chain carries TRBV5-6 and TRBJ1-1; TRBD1 matches at 9 bases. The CDR3 consists of 17 residues. CDR1 SGHDT and CDR2 YYEEEE come from the germline V gene. The V gene end was trimmed by 4 bases and the J gene end by 0 bases; junction bases not matched to a gene: 10. CDR3 sequence (DNA): TGTGCCAGCAGCCTCACAGGGGGCGGAAGGATGAACACTGAAGCTTTCTTT. It codes for CASSLTGGGRMNTEAFF.

The sample holds a few counts of this clonotype. This chain joins TRBV20-1 and TRBJ2-7; possibly TRBD2 for D (5 bases). The CDR3 contains 13 residues. The germline gives CDR1 DFQATT, CDR2 SNEGSKA (reference sequence). V dropped 5 bases and J dropped 0 bases, with 11 bases sitting between them. The CDR3 DNA reads as TGCAGTGCTCCTAGCTCTTTCTCCTACGAGCAGTACTTC. This gives the protein CSAPSSFSYEQYF.

The CDR3 DNA is TGTGCCAGCACCTCCAGGCTGAACACTGAAGCTTTCTTT. Residues: CASTSRLNTEAFF. This rearrangement joins TRBV6-6 to TRBJ1-1; D is undetermined. Trimming pared 7 bases from V and 0 bases from J, leaving 9 bases between. The CDR3 has 13 residues. Germline V gene data show CDR1 as MNHNY and CDR2 as SVGAGI (reference sequence).

This chain links TRBV6-2 or TRBV6-3 with TRBJ2-2, with 8 bases aligning to TRBD1. There are 20 residues in the CDR3. V shed 2 bases, J shed 5 bases, and the junction held 19 bases outside the gene matches. Germline loops: CDR1 MNHEY, CDR2 SVGEGT. CDR3 nucleotides: TGTGCCAGCAGTTACGGTGGTGGCAGGGGGCGCTTATCGGCAACCGGGGAGCTGTTTTTT. It is translated as CASSYGGGRGRLSATGELFF.